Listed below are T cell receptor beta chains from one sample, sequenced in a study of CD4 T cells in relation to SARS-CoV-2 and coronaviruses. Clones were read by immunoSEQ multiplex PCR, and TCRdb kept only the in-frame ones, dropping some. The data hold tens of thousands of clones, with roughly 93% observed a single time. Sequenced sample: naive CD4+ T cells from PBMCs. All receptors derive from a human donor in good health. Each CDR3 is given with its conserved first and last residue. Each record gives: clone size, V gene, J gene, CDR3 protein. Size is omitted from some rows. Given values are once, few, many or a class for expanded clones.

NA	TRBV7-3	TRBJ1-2	CASSPGENYGYTF
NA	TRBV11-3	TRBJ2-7	CASSLDSSLGQYF
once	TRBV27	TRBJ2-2	CASGLGTSGANTGELFF
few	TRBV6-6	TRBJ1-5	CASRRLSNQPQHF
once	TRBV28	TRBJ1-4	CASSPVGGVGEKLFF
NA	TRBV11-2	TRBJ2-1	CASSLEGLAANNEQFF
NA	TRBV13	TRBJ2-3	CASTNSGGTTDTQYF
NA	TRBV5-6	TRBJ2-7	CASSLIGGDEQYF
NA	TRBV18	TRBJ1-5	CASSPPNGNGNQPQHF
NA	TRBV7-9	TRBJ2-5	CASRIDTYQETQYF
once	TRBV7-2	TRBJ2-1	CASSSGLAGSNEQFF
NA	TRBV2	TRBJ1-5	CASSSPPAGQPQHF
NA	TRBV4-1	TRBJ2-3	CASGGSTDTQYF
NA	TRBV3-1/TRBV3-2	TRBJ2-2	CASSRDLYTGELFF
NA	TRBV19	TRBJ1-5	CASSIQRGFNQPQHF
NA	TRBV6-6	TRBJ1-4	CASNDRPRSTNEKLFF
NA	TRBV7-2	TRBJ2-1	CASSLSSGAIYNEQFF
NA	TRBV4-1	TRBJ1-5	CASSREGDQPQHF
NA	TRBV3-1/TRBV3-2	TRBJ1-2	CASSQGQSYGYTF
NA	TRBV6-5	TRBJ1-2	CANRRVDDGYTF
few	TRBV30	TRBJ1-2	CAWSLGANYGYTF
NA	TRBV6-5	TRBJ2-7	CASTGEPGSPYEQYF
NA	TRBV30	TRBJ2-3	CAWRDGLAGTDTQYF
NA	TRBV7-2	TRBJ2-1	CASSRYNEQFF
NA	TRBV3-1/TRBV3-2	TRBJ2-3	CASSQVGGRGSTDTQYF
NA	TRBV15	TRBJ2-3	CATSSGLAGGRDTQYF
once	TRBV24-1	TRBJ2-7	CATSDNRGLGDEQYF
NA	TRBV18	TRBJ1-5	CASSQGNNQPQHF
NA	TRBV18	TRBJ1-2	CASSPRGRTRERGYTF
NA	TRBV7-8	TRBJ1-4	CASSSWTGEGEKLFF
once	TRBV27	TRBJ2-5	CASSLRGLETQYF
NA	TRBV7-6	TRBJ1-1	CASSVGEATEAFF
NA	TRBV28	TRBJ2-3	CASSLVAGTDTQYF
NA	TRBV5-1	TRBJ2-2	CASSPNSGSGELFF
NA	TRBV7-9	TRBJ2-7	CASSLSLSGNEQYF
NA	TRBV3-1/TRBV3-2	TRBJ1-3	CASSPQLSGNTIYF
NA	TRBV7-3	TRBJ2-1	CASSLTTPQTQGASYNEQFF
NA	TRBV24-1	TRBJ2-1	CATSPGQGIRQFF
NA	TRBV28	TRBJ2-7	CASSLRPSLSYEQYF
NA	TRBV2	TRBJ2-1	CASSVVRLAGGNEQFF
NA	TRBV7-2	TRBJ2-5	CASSRDLLETQYF
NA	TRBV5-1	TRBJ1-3	CASSGTGAGSGNTIYF
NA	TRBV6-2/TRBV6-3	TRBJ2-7	CASSYSGTGYDEQYF
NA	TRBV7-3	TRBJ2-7	CASSRGTATYEQYF
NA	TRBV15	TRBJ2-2	CATSRFQGAKTGELFF
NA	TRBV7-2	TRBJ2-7	CASSFFRRESRLGGQYF
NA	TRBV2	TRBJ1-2	CASSEATLLQGAGGYTF
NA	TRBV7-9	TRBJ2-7	CASSFSSPGREQYF
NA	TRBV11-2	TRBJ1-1	CASSLLSREGTEAFF
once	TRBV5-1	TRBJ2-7	CASSQGQGNEQYF